The sequence of this T cell receptor (beta chain) was determined in a study of blood T cell repertoires in COVID-19. Study context: Samples came from the United States, Italy and Spain, spanning acute and convalescent COVID-19. In each case, the material was cDNA or gDNA derived from T cells, B-cell-depleted T cells, or PBMCs.

How the authors handled the data: Nucleated cell number was recorded as an estimate derived from reference gene primer amplification. This table comes from immunoSEQ multiplex PCR, and its TCRdb copy is limited to in-frame clones, with some not included. The V and J calls and clone size come from that table; D and trimming were worked out from the DNA. The table records about 110,000 clones, roughly 80% of them present only once. This clone has just a few counts. Trimming stripped 1 base from V and 6 bases from J, with 13 bases between. Germline CDR1 reads SGHTA; CDR2 reads FQGNSA. The CDR3 consists of 14 residues.

The chain recombines TRBV7-2 with TRBJ2-7, with D possibly matching TRBD2 (5 bases). Sequencing was performed on peripheral blood. This TCR was recovered from a human donor in a cohort sampled during active or convalescent COVID-19. CDR3 nucleotides: TGTGCCAGCAGCTTAGGACTACGGGGTCTCGAGCAGTACTTC. Protein: CASSLGLRGLEQYF. Full variable domain (remainder filled in from reference TRBV7-2 and TRBJ2-7): GAGVSQSPSNKVTEKGKDVELRCDPISGHTALYWYRQSLGQGLEFLIYFQGNSAPDKSGLPSDRFSAERTGGSVSTLTIQRTQQEDSAVYLCASSLGLRGLEQYFGPGTRLTVT.